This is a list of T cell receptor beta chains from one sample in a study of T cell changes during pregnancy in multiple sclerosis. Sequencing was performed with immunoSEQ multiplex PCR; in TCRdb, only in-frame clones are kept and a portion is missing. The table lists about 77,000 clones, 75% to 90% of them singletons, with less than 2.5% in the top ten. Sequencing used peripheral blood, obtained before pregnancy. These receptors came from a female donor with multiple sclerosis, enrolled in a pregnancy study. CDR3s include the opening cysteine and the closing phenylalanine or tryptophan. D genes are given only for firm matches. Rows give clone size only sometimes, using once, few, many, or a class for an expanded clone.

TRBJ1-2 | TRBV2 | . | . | CASRRGLIYGYTF | TGTGCCAGCAGGAGGGGACTGATCTATGGCTACACCTTC
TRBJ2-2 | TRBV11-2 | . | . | CASSFRRAAGELFF | TGTGCCAGCAGCTTTCGGCGGGCAGCCGGGGAGCTGTTTTTT
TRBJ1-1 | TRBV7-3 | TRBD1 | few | CASSMTGTDTEAFF | TGTGCCAGCAGCATGACAGGGACGGACACTGAAGCTTTCTTT
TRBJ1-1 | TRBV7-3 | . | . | CASSPGANTEAFF | TGTGCCAGCAGCCCCGGAGCGAACACTGAAGCTTTCTTT
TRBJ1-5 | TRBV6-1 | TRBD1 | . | CASSRGRNQPQHF | TGTGCCAGCAGCAGGGGGCGGAATCAGCCCCAGCATTTT
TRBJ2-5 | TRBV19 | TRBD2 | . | CASNPRGGQETQYF | TGTGCCAGTAATCCCCGGGGAGGGCAGGAGACCCAGTACTTC
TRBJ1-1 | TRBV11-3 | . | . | CASSPGGTEAFF | TGTGCCAGCAGCCCGGGAGGGACTGAAGCTTTCTTT
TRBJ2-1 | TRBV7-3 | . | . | CASSLEQHHNEQFF | TGTGCCAGCAGCTTAGAACAGCATCACAATGAGCAGTTCTTC
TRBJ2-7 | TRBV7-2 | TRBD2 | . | CASSLVSGGGEKQYF | TGTGCCAGCAGCTTAGTCTCGGGGGGGGGTGAGAAGCAGTACTTC
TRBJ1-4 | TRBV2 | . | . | CASSVGQGFQLFF | TGTGCCAGCAGTGTGGGTCAGGGTTTTCAACTGTTTTTT
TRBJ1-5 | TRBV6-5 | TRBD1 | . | CASSAGQDDQPQHF | TGTGCCAGCAGTGCCGGACAGGATGATCAGCCCCAGCATTTT
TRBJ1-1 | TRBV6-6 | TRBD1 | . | CASSWGQGGDTEAFF | TGTGCCAGCAGTTGGGGACAGGGTGGGGACACTGAAGCTTTCTTT
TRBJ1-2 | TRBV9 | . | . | CASSVGGLNYVGYTF | TGTGCCAGCAGCGTAGGTGGACTTAATTATGTGGGCTACACCTTC
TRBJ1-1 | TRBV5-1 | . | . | CASSLGGLNTEAFF | TGCGCCAGCAGCTTGGGGGGCCTGAACACTGAAGCTTTCTTT
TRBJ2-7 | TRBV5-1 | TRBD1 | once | CASSLAGDRDGEQYF | TGCGCCAGCAGCTTGGCCGGGGACAGGGATGGCGAGCAGTACTTC
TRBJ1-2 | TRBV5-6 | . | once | CASSFLGDFLLYGYTF | TGTGCCAGCAGCTTTTTGGGGGACTTCTTGCTCTATGGCTACACCTTC
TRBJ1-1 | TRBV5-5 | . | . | CASNPGVGMNTEAFF | TGTGCCAGCAACCCGGGGGTGGGTATGAACACTGAAGCTTTCTTT
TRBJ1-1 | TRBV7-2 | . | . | CASSLAQGGTEAFF | TGTGCCAGCAGCTTAGCGCAGGGAGGCACTGAAGCTTTCTTT
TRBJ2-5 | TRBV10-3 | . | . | CAISAYQETQYF | TGTGCCATCAGCGCGTACCAAGAGACCCAGTACTTC
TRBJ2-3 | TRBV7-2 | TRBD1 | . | CASKGQGAADTQYF | TGTGCCAGCAAAGGCCAGGGGGCAGCAGATACGCAGTATTTT
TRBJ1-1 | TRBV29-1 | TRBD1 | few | CSVGTAGTEAFF | TGCAGCGTGGGGACAGCCGGCACTGAAGCTTTCTTT
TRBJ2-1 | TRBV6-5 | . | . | CASSPTSRSYNEQFF | TGTGCCAGCAGCCCAACTAGCCGCTCTTACAATGAGCAGTTCTTC
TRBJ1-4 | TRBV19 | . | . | CASSIRPGLRVGEKLFF | TGTGCCAGTAGTATCCGTCCGGGTTTACGGGTTGGTGAAAAACTGTTTTTT
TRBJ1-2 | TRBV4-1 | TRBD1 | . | CASSQDPQGGWYGYTF | TGCGCCAGCAGCCAAGATCCACAGGGGGGTTGGTATGGCTACACCTTC
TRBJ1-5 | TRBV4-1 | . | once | CASSQDRGQPQHF | TGCGCCAGCAGCCAAGATCGGGGTCAGCCCCAGCATTTT
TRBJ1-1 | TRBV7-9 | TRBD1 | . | CASSFSGQGALGAFF | TGTGCCAGCAGCTTTTCCGGACAGGGGGCATTAGGAGCTTTCTTT